This T cell receptor beta chain was profiled in a study of blood T cell repertoires in COVID-19 (dated by TCRdb to 2020 to 2022). For the wider study: Samples covering the acute and convalescent phases of COVID-19 were provided by collaborators in the United States, Italy and Spain. Where available, HLA class I and class II types were taken from metadata supplied by the sample provider and were not determined by assay-based typing. The sample metadata nearly always contained a de-identified subject ID, COVID-19 status, age in years and sex. The prospective study material was composed of cDNA or gDNA derived from T cells, B-cell-depleted T cells, or PBMCs. Subjects who had been exposed to COVID-19, were actively infected with it, or had recovered from it provided the deeply sampled blood TCRbeta repertoires that made up the dataset. Samples were obtained from the ongoing ImmuneRACE study (first 160 participants) and from roughly 1,300 subjects provided by 6 global collaborators. The repertoires were released in a freely available public database intended as a resource for research on the immune response to SARS-CoV-2.

Each collaborating institution followed its own protocols to collect whole blood in K2EDTA tubes. Collaborator samples were shipped for TCRbeta analysis as frozen whole blood, isolated PBMCs, or DNA extracted from either sample type. Beyond this particular receptor, the publication reports: How much clinical and demographic metadata was included differed by source and by participant, and the metadata was provided uncurated.

This clone appeared a few times. The antigen it binds to is not known. Base qualities are not at hand, and no much larger clone is one base apart. TCRbeta CDR3 regions were amplified from genomic DNA using the immunoSEQ Assay, a bias-controlled multiplex PCR. Concerning the study's data processing: The number of nucleated cells in each sample was estimated by amplification of reference gene primers within the assay. To quantify the absolute abundance of each unique TCRbeta CDR3 rearrangement, sequence reads were collapsed and filtered. For each sample, productive Simpson clonality was calculated as the square root of Simpson's diversity index across productive rearrangements. TCRdb obtained this table from immuneACCESS and retained in-frame rearrangements with V and J assigned. These tables miss some clones; where compared with another copy, unresolved V genes account for less than half of the shortfall, and the remainder is unexplained. From that table come the V and J calls and clone size; the DNA was used to work out D and trimming. Across this sample there are about 120,000 clones, with approximately 92% seen only once. The ten largest clones take up around 30% of the sample.

The germline V gene gives CDR1 as SGHAT and CDR2 as FQNNGV. V and J are truncated by 1 base and 1 base respectively, leaving an intervening sequence of 13 bases. Measured from the cysteine to the phenylalanine, the CDR3 is 16 residues long. Of all the DNA, just the CDR3 is kept, 48 bases in frame from base 1. The V and J genes are TRBV11-2 and TRBJ1-1, with the D gene not clear enough to name. The sample was peripheral blood. The sequence was obtained from a man in his 70s with active or convalescent COVID-19. The CDR3 has the sequence CASSLGFNRPNTEAFF. The DNA sequence follows: TGTGCCAGCAGCTTAGGGTTTAACAGACCGAACACTGAAGCTTTCTTT.